The subject of this entry is one TCR beta chain. Germline loops: CDR1 MNHEY, CDR2 SMNVEV (reference sequence). The junction had 15 bases not matched to a gene; V was cut back by 6 bases and J by 7 bases. The CDR3 length is 16 residues. This specimen comes from a study of CD8+ T cells in alopecia areata. RNA was extracted and reverse transcribed into cDNA as the sequencing template. TCRdb's table, derived via immunoSEQ multiplex PCR, lists solely in-frame clones and lacks some. This table holds under 85,000 clones, around half found once. This TCR was sampled from a human donor with alopecia areata. The chain employs TRBV27 and TRBJ2-7, with 10 bases identical to TRBD2. This specimen consisted of CD8+ T cells sorted from blood, obtained at week 0. The CDR3 DNA reads as TGTGCCAGCAGCACCCTCCCGAGCGGGAGGGCCCAAGAGCAGTACTTC. Translation gives CASSTLPSGRAQEQYF.